This T cell receptor beta chain was recorded in a study of early T cells in non-severe SARS-CoV-2 infection. Study as a whole: Chains were unpaired, as sequencing was done on bulk RNA from unsorted whole blood. Study-level results: Matching with VDJdb favored anti-spike CD8 responses (missing private and CD4 specificities).

Individual cDNA molecules received unique molecular identifiers during library preparation. TCRdb independently ran MiXCR on the 5' RACE reads; one entry per CDR3 protein. The repertoire holds around 76,000 distinct CDR3 sequences, around 13% seen once, with roughly 3.7% in the top ten. This clonotype turned up a few times. Its antigen is currently unknown. From germline, CDR1 is SQVTM and CDR2 ANQGSEA. The length of the CDR3 is 14 residues. V was pared by 4 bases and J by 7 bases, with 12 bases of the junction left unmatched. This TCR derives from an adult who was a healthcare worker with PCR-confirmed SARS-CoV-2 infection or an uninfected control (not recorded which). The chain carries TRBV29-1 and TRBJ2-7, with 8 nucleotides matching TRBD2. The specimen comprised whole blood, sampled at baseline. CDR3 loop: CSVVASGLEGEQYF. The DNA of the CDR3 is TGCAGCGTTGTTGCTAGCGGGTTGGAGGGGGAGCAGTACTTC.